Each of the 14 T cell receptor beta chains below was sequenced from the same sample in a study of cytomegalovirus exposure and HLA in healthy donors. Generated by immunoSEQ multiplex PCR, the TCRdb table keeps only in-frame clones and is missing some. Here the sample spans 45,000 to 65,000 clones, roughly nine tenths being singletons. The sample taken for sequencing was PBMCs. All receptors derive from a young woman in good health and CMV-seronegative.

The chain is built from TRBV15 and TRBJ1-2; D is unclear. The germline V and J ends were trimmed by 0 bases and 3 bases, with 5 bases remaining between them. This CDR3 is built from 13 residues. Germline lookup yields CDR1 LNHNV and CDR2 YYDKDF (reference sequence). The CDR3 sequence is CATSRDRDYGYTF. In DNA form, the CDR3 reads TGTGCCACCAGCAGAGATCGGGACTATGGCTACACCTTC.

This clone has only a few counts. The junction and the germline gene differ at one end; a read error may be behind it. The chain has TRBV25-1 and TRBJ2-7; tentative D call: TRBD1 (5 bases). This CDR3 comprises 11 residues. The germline V gene encodes CDR1 MGHDK and CDR2 SYGVNS. The CDR3 DNA is TGTGCCAGCAGTAGATCCAGGGTCCTTATCTTC. Protein sequence: CASSRSRVLIF.

The chain joins TRBV5-6 to TRBJ2-1, with D possibly being TRBD1 (5 bases). The CDR3 runs to 17 residues. Trimming removed 0 bases from V and 0 bases from J, with 13 bases in between. Germline-derived CDR1 and CDR2 are SGHDT and YYEEEE. The CDR3 loop is CASSLGTTVSSYNEQFF. DNA for the CDR3: TGTGCCAGCAGCTTGGGAACGACAGTTAGCTCCTACAATGAGCAGTTCTTC.

The rearrangement joins TRBV28 to TRBJ2-7; weak D call: TRBD2 (6 bases). With 3 bases removed from V and 0 bases from J, the gap between germline ends came to 12 bases. CDR1 MDHEN and CDR2 SYDVKM come from the germline V gene. The CDR3 runs 15 residues. The CDR3 DNA is TGTGCCAGCAGTTTGGGGGGTGTGGGCTCCTACGAGCAGTACTTC. Protein: CASSLGGVGSYEQYF.

The V and J genes are TRBV28 and TRBJ1-2; 10 bases are a match to TRBD1. The length of the CDR3 is 16 residues. Looked up from germline, CDR1 is MDHEN and CDR2 is SYDVKM. V was clipped by 10 bases and J by 6 bases; unmatched bases: 17. The CDR3 DNA is TGTGCCATTCCATCATTCCGGGACAGGGGACCCCATGGCTACACCTTC. Translating it yields CAIPSFRDRGPHGYTF.

This clone was detected a few times. The rearrangement uses TRBV2 and TRBJ2-1; 10 bases align to TRBD2. CDR1 SNHLY and CDR2 FYNNEI come from the germline V gene. Trimming cost V 6 bases and J 5 bases; bases outside gene matches: 13. The CDR3 spans 17 residues. CDR3 coding DNA: TGTGCCAGCAGGAACCCTCGGGGACTAGCGATCGACAATGAGCAGTTCTTC. Translation: CASRNPRGLAIDNEQFF.

This chain connects TRBV2 to TRBJ1-2; no clear D gene. The V end was cut by 3 bases, the J end by 6 bases, with 11 bases between. From germline, CDR1 is SNHLY and CDR2 FYNNEI. The CDR3 is made up of 13 amino acids. CDR3: CASSDDMRDGYTF. CDR3 nucleotide sequence: TGTGCCAGCAGTGACGACATGAGAGATGGCTACACCTTC.

The rearrangement uses TRBV7-3 and TRBJ1-4; possibly TRBD1 for D (6 bases). The CDR3 length is 15 residues. The V gene's germline CDR1 is SGHTA and CDR2 FQGTGA. V gave up 0 bases and J gave up 4 bases, with 9 bases separating them. Here the CDR3 DNA reads TGTGCCAGCAGCTTAACAGGGGGGGTTAATGAAAAACTGTTTTTT. It specifies CASSLTGGVNEKLFF.

This chain uses TRBV29-1 with TRBJ1-2; 9 bases map to TRBD1. CDR1 and CDR2 from the germline V gene are SQVTM and ANQGSEA. The ends lost 6 bases at V and 6 bases at J; junction bases unmatched: 11. The CDR3 length is 14 residues. The CDR3 is CSVRTGENMDGYTF. The CDR3 nucleotides read TGCAGCGTCAGGACAGGGGAGAATATGGATGGCTACACCTTC.

V and J are TRBV30 and TRBJ1-1; D might be TRBD1 (6 bases). This CDR3 contains 14 residues. Germline V lookup: CDR1 GTSNPN, CDR2 SVGIG (reference sequence). V was trimmed by 2 bases and J by 4 bases, leaving 14 bases between them. DNA for the CDR3: TGTGCCTGGAGTCAGGGGCCGTTGGCCACTGAAGCTTTCTTT. It yields the protein CAWSQGPLATEAFF.

The chain links TRBV2 to TRBJ2-3, with TRBD2 as a possible D gene (6 bases). The CDR3 is 16 amino acids. V was clipped by 3 bases and J by 4 bases, with 17 bases between them. Germline V gene data show CDR1 as SNHLY and CDR2 as FYNNEI. In DNA form, the CDR3 reads TGTGCCAGCAGTGAGGGGTTAGCGCGGGGTTCAGATACGCAGTATTTT. Amino acids: CASSEGLARGSDTQYF.

This sequence joins TRBV6-6 and TRBJ2-7; possibly TRBD2 for D (7 bases). The V end lost 7 bases, the J end lost 1 base, and 20 bases lay between the germline ends. The CDR3 spans 16 residues. Germline CDR1 reads MNHNY; CDR2 reads SVGAGI (reference sequence). CDR3 in amino acids: CASIREGGSGSYEQYF. Written as DNA, the CDR3 is TGTGCCAGCATCAGGGAGGGGGGGTCTGGATCCTACGAGCAGTACTTC.

This chain uses TRBV5-4 with TRBJ2-5; 11 nucleotides match TRBD2. Germline lookup yields CDR1 SGHNT and CDR2 YYREEE (reference sequence). J gave up 9 bases and V 6 bases, and 7 bases lay outside the gene matches. The CDR3 loop spans 13 amino acids. The CDR3 DNA reads as TGTGCCAGCACGGGTAGCGGGAGGGCCCCCCAGTACTTC. It is translated as CASTGSGRAPQYF. The whole variable domain, filled in from reference TRBV5-4 and TRBJ2-5, reads ETGVTQSPTHLIKTRGQQVTLRCSSQSGHNTVSWYQQALGQGPQFIFQYYREEENGRGNFPPRFSGLQFPNYSSELNVNALELDDSALYLCASTGSGRAPQYFGPGTRLLVL.

The genes are TRBV7-2 and TRBJ2-7; TRBD2 might be the D (5 bases). CDR1 and CDR2 from the germline V gene are SGHTA and FQGNSA. The CDR3 totals 15 residues. Trimming pared 3 bases from V and 2 bases from J, leaving 14 bases between. CDR3 in DNA: TGTGCCAGCAGCTTGTCCGAGACTACCGCCTACGAGCAGTACTTC. Translated: CASSLSETTAYEQYF.